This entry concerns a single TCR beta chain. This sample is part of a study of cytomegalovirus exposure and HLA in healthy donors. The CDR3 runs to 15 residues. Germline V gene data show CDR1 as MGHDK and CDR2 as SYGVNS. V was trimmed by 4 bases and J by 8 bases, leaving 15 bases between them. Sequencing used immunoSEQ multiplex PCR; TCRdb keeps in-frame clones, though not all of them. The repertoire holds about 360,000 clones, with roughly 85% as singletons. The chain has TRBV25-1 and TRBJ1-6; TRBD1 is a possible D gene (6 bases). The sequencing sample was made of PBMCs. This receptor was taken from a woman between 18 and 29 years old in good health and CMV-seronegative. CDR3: CASSGRTAFYSPLHF. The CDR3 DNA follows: TGTGCCAGCAGTGGGCGGACAGCTTTTTATTCACCCCTCCACTTT.